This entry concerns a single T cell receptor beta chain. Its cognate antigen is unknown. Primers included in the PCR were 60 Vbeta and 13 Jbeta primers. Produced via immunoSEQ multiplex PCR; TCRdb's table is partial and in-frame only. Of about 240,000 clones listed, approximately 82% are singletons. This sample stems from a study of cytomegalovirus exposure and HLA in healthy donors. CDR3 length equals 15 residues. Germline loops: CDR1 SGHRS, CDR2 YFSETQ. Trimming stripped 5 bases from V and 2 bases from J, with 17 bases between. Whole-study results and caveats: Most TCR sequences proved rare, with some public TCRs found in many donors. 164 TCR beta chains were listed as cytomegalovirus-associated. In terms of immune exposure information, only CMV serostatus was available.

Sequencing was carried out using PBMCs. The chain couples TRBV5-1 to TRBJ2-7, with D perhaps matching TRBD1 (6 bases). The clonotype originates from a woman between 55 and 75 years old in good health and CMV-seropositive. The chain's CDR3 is CASRIGQTGTYEQYF. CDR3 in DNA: TGCGCCAGCAGAATAGGACAGACCGGTACCTACGAGCAGTACTTC.